Each of the 30 T cell receptor beta chains below was sequenced from the same sample in a study of cytomegalovirus exposure and HLA in healthy donors (dated by TCRdb to 2016 to 2017). The library relied on the immunoSEQ multiplex PCR assay. A mixture of 60 forward primers for TCR Vbeta segments and 13 reverse primers for TCR Jbeta segments was used in the multiplex PCR. Entries here come from immuneACCESS through TCRdb and include only in-frame sequences with V and J called. Some clones fail to appear in such tables; in the studies checked, an unresolved V gene covers under half of the shortfall, and the cause of the remainder is unknown. The sample contains about 110,000 clones, just over 70% of them found a single time. The ten largest clones capture about 0.8% of the sample. Sequencing was done on a sample of PBMCs. The receptors derive from a boy under 18 in good health and CMV-seronegative.

This clone showed up just a few times. This chain joins TRBV5-3 and TRBJ2-1, with a weak D call TRBD2 (5 bases). TRBV5-3 is treated as an ORF (open reading frame) with a function not yet certain. V lost 4 bases, J lost 5 bases, and 16 bases lay in between. The CDR3 covers 15 residues. Here the CDR3 DNA reads TGTGCCAGAAGCAACACTAGAAGGTACGACAATGAGCAGTTCTTC. This gives the protein CARSNTRRYDNEQFF.

V usage is TRBV11-3 and J usage is TRBJ2-2; D remains unclear. The CDR3 has 11 amino acids. The V gene's germline CDR1 is SGHNT and CDR2 YENEEA. Between the trimmed V and J ends, which lost 7 bases and 3 bases, there was a span of 3 bases. Here the CDR3 DNA reads TGTGCCAGCACCTACACCGGGGAGCTGTTTTTT. Its protein product is CASTYTGELFF.

This rearrangement joins TRBV11-2 to TRBJ1-2; TRBD1 might be the D (5 bases). The CDR3 runs 14 residues. With 2 bases removed from V and 7 bases from J, the gap between germline ends came to 14 bases. Germline CDR1 reads SGHAT; CDR2 reads FQNNGV. CDR3 DNA sequence: TGTGCCAGCAGCTTATCCCCAGGGCTAGGTGGCTACACCTTC. This translates into CASSLSPGLGGYTF.

The chain is built from TRBV7-9 and TRBJ2-5; 15 positions match TRBD2. CDR1 is SEHNR, CDR2 FQNEAQ, per germline (reference sequence). Trimming took 5 bases from V and 3 from J; bases not matched to a gene: 7. There are 17 residues in the CDR3. The chain's CDR3 is CASSRLWTSGGEETQYF. Here the CDR3 DNA reads TGTGCCAGCAGCCGACTATGGACTAGCGGGGGGGAAGAGACCCAGTACTTC. The variable domain in full, completed from reference TRBV7-9 and TRBJ2-5, reads DTGVSQNPRHKITKRGQNVTFRCDPISEHNRLYWYRQTLGQGPEFLTYFQNEAQLEKSRLLSDRFSAERPKGSFSTLEIQRTEQGDSAMYLCASSRLWTSGGEETQYFGPGTRLLVL.

The CDR3 protein is CATSRAHQGEQFF. CDR3 DNA: TGTGCCACCAGCAGAGCACACCAGGGTGAGCAGTTCTTC. The rearrangement uses TRBV15 and TRBJ2-1, with D maybe TRBD1 (5 bases). The CDR3 runs to 13 residues. V was pared by 1 base and J by 9 bases, with 10 bases between. Per the germline V gene, CDR1 is LNHNV and CDR2 is YYDKDF (reference sequence).

The chain employs TRBV7-6 and TRBJ1-5, with 7 bases identical to TRBD1. The junction had 14 bases not matched to a gene; V was cut back by 6 bases and J by 6 bases. CDR3 length: 16 amino acids. Germline assignment: CDR1 SGHVS and CDR2 FNYEAQ. The CDR3: CASSKRYRGPGQPQHF. CDR3 DNA sequence: TGTGCCAGCAGTAAGCGCTACAGGGGCCCCGGTCAGCCCCAGCATTTT.

V and J are TRBV7-9 and TRBJ2-2; 8 nucleotides line up with TRBD2. This CDR3 comprises 15 residues. CDR1 is SEHNR and CDR2 is FQNEAQ in the germline V gene (reference sequence). Trimming at V came to 6 bases and at J to 6 bases, leaving 9 bases not matched to a gene. The DNA of the CDR3 is TGTGCCAGCAGTCCCGCGGGGGGAGAGGCCGGGGAGCTGTTTTTT. It is translated as CASSPAGGEAGELFF.

The chain combines TRBV7-3 with TRBJ2-7; 14 nucleotides line up with TRBD2. V was pared by 3 bases and J by 2 bases, with 0 bases of the junction left unmatched. The CDR3 has 15 residues. CDR1 SGHTA and CDR2 FQGTGA come from the germline V gene. CDR3 nucleotide sequence: TGTGCCAGCAGCTTGGGACTAGCGGGAGCCTACGAGCAGTACTTC. It yields the protein CASSLGLAGAYEQYF.

The V gene is TRBV7-9, the J gene TRBJ2-6; unclear D gene. Germline V gene data show CDR1 as SEHNR and CDR2 as FQNEAQ (reference sequence). The CDR3 has 14 amino acids. Trimming cost V 5 bases and J 4 bases, with 9 bases left between them. CDR3 in DNA: TGTGCCAGCAGCCCTCCCGTGGGGGCCAACGTCCTGACTTTC. It translates to CASSPPVGANVLTF.

V and J are TRBV28 and TRBJ1-4, with D perhaps TRBD1 (6 bases). Between the trimmed V and J ends, which lost 3 bases and 8 bases, there was a span of 16 bases. Germline CDR1 and CDR2: MDHEN and SYDVKM. The CDR3 is 15 residues long. The CDR3: CASSLFMRQGEKLFF. DNA of the CDR3: TGTGCCAGCAGTTTGTTCATGCGGCAGGGGGAAAAACTGTTTTTT.

The chain uses TRBV21-1 and TRBJ1-5; whether TRBD1, the table's D call, matches the DNA was not checked. TRBV21-1 is a recognized pseudogene. This CDR3 spans 19 amino acids. The CDR3 loop is CASSWYGTGVRGSNQPQHF. CDR3 coding DNA: TGTGCCAGCAGCTGGTACGGGACAGGGGTTCGAGGGAGCAATCAGCCCCAGCATTTT.

The chain uses TRBV7-6 and TRBJ1-3; a possible D gene is TRBD1 (6 bases). V was cut by 2 bases and J by 4 bases, with 9 bases left in between. The CDR3 consists of 14 residues. Per germline, CDR1 SGHVS and CDR2 FNYEAQ. The DNA of the CDR3 is TGTGCCAGCAGCTTACCAGGGGTAGGAAACACCATATATTTT. It translates to CASSLPGVGNTIYF.

The rearrangement joins TRBV2 to TRBJ1-2, with 7 bases fitting TRBD1. CDR1 is SNHLY and CDR2 is FYNNEI in the germline V gene. The junction had 4 bases not matched to a gene; V was cut back by 6 bases and J by 0 bases. The CDR3 totals 14 residues. For the CDR3, the DNA is TGTGCCAGCAGCCTTACAGGGGCTAACTATGGCTACACCTTC. Its protein is CASSLTGANYGYTF.

This clone turned up a few times. The genes are TRBV5-1 and TRBJ2-1; the match to TRBD1 covers 10 bases. V lost 4 bases and J lost 2; bases outside the gene matches: 6. The CDR3 runs to 16 residues. CDR1 and CDR2 from the germline V gene are SGHRS and YFSETQ. The DNA of the CDR3 is TGCGCCAGCAGCGCGGGGGGACAGGGGACCTACAATGAGCAGTTCTTC. Amino acids: CASSAGGQGTYNEQFF.

Only a few counts were recorded for this clone. The chain employs TRBV10-1 and TRBJ1-4; 8 nucleotides align to TRBD1. This CDR3 is built from 18 residues. Germline CDR1 reads WNHNN; CDR2 reads SYGVQD (reference sequence). Trimming took 6 bases from V and 7 from J; bases not matched to a gene: 19. This chain's CDR3 is CASSLTSMTGQDGEKLFF. In DNA, the CDR3 is TGCGCCAGCAGCCTAACCTCTATGACGGGACAGGATGGTGAAAAACTGTTTTTT.

The chain combines TRBV5-8 with TRBJ1-1; 7 nucleotides agree with TRBD1. CDR3 length: 15 residues. V lost 3 bases and J lost 0; bases outside the gene matches: 5. CDR1 is SGHTS and CDR2 is YDEGEE in the germline V gene. The DNA of the CDR3 is TGTGCCAGCAGCTCTGGGGGGACAGTGAACACTGAAGCTTTCTTT. Translated, it gives CASSSGGTVNTEAFF.

This clone is a singleton in its sample. This chain links TRBV28 with TRBJ1-4, with 7 bases lining up with TRBD1. The CDR3 has 15 amino acids. CDR1 is MDHEN and CDR2 is SYDVKM in the germline V gene. Trimming cost V 6 bases and J 5 bases; bases outside gene matches: 9. The CDR3, as DNA: TGTGCCAGCAGCCCCGGGGGACAGTTAAATGAAAAACTGTTTTTT. Its translation: CASSPGGQLNEKLFF.

This clone was found a few times. This chain joins TRBV2 and TRBJ1-2; 11 nucleotides line up with TRBD1. The ends lost 5 bases at V and 8 bases at J; junction bases unmatched: 7. Germline V CDR1 and CDR2: SNHLY, FYNNEI. This CDR3 region has 14 residues. CDR3 bases: TGTGCCAGCAGTCTAGGGACAGGGGGATGGGGCTACACCTTC. This sequence encodes CASSLGTGGWGYTF. Full variable domain (outside the CDR3, taken from reference TRBV2 and TRBJ1-2): EPEVTQTPSHQVTQMGQEVILRCVPISNHLYFYWYRQILGQKVEFLVSFYNNEISEKSEIFDDQFSVERPDGSNFTLKIRSTKLEDSAMYFCASSLGTGGWGYTFGSGTRLTVV.

CDR3: CASSMVQGSNQPQHF. CDR3 nucleotide sequence: TGTGCCAGTAGTATGGTGCAGGGTAGCAATCAGCCCCAGCATTTT. The rearrangement uses TRBV19 and TRBJ1-5; D is possibly TRBD1 (5 bases). The V gene lost 3 bases and the J gene lost 0 bases, with 9 bases spanning the gap. The germline V gene encodes CDR1 LNHDA and CDR2 SQIVND (reference sequence). The CDR3 is 15 residues long.

This chain uses TRBV5-6 with TRBJ2-5, with D possibly TRBD2 on 7 matching bases. The germline gives CDR1 SGHDT, CDR2 YYEEEE. V was trimmed by 0 bases and J by 5 bases, leaving 11 bases between them. The CDR3 consists of 14 residues. In nucleotides, the CDR3 is TGTGCCAGCAGCTTGGTGGGGGGGGCGGAGACCCAGTACTTC. This translates into CASSLVGGAETQYF.

V is TRBV7-2 and J is TRBJ1-2; TRBD1 agrees at 7 bases. The CDR3 totals 17 residues. The ends lost 0 bases at V and 1 base at J; junction bases unmatched: 8. Germline values: CDR1 SGHTA, CDR2 FQGNSA. CDR3 in amino acids: CASSLAPRQGLNYGYTF. CDR3 sequence (DNA): TGTGCCAGCAGCTTAGCGCCCCGACAGGGTCTTAACTATGGCTACACCTTC.

The DNA of the CDR3 is TGTGCCTGCACTAGCGGGACCTACAATGAGCAGTTCTTC. This encodes CACTSGTYNEQFF. The rearrangement uses TRBV30 and TRBJ2-1, with TRBD2 identical over 10 bases. Germline V lookup: CDR1 GTSNPN, CDR2 SVGIG (reference sequence). This CDR3 region has 13 residues. V gave up 6 bases and J gave up 2 bases; unmatched junction bases: 1.

The rearrangement links TRBV9 to TRBJ1-3, with D possibly TRBD1 on 5 matching bases. This CDR3 is 15 amino acids long. Per the germline V gene, CDR1 is SGDLS and CDR2 is YYNGEE. Deletions cut 4 bases from V and 2 bases from J, with 13 bases between. The CDR3 sequence: CASSLRWGAGNTIYF. The CDR3 DNA is TGTGCCAGCAGCCTCCGATGGGGGGCTGGAAACACCATATATTTT.

The chain is built from TRBV27 and TRBJ1-5; TRBD1 matches at 10 bases. The CDR3 consists of 14 residues. Germline V gene sequence: CDR1 MNHEY, CDR2 SMNVEV (reference sequence). The J segment lost 4 bases and the V segment lost 6 bases, leaving 3 bases of the junction unmatched. CDR3 sequence reads: CASRTGGANQPQHF. For the CDR3, the DNA is TGTGCCAGCAGGACAGGGGGCGCAAATCAGCCCCAGCATTTT.

The chain carries TRBV6-1 and TRBJ1-2; TRBD1 aligns across 9 bases. Trimming cost V 0 bases and J 10 bases; bases outside gene matches: 9. The CDR3 covers 15 residues. Germline assignment: CDR1 MNHNS and CDR2 SASEGT. CDR3 DNA: TGTGCCAGCAGTGAAGCCGGGACAGGGAAGGGAGACTACACCTTC. Amino acids: CASSEAGTGKGDYTF.

The chain has TRBV5-1 and TRBJ1-4, with 9 bases identical to TRBD1. This CDR3 is 15 amino acids long. Trimming cost V 4 bases and J 7 bases; bases outside gene matches: 8. Germline CDR1 reads SGHRS; CDR2 reads YFSETQ. CDR3 region: CASSPYWGQGEKLFF. As DNA, the CDR3 is TGCGCCAGCAGCCCTTATTGGGGACAGGGTGAAAAACTGTTTTTT.

This clone was counted a few times. This chain connects TRBV27 to TRBJ2-7; TRBD1 might be the D (5 bases). The length of the CDR3 is 13 residues. V lost 6 bases and J lost 2, with 11 bases in between. Looked up from germline, CDR1 is MNHEY and CDR2 is SMNVEV (reference sequence). CDR3 nucleotides: TGTGCCAGCAGGACGACAGCAACCTACGAGCAGTACTTC. It specifies CASRTTATYEQYF.

The rearrangement links TRBV5-1 to TRBJ2-7, with TRBD2 as a possible D gene (5 bases). Germline V gives CDR1 SGHRS, CDR2 YFSETQ. Trimming shortened V by 4 bases and J by 4 bases, and 15 bases separated the two germline ends. The CDR3 is 14 residues long. The chain's CDR3 is CASSLNLGEYEQYF. The CDR3 DNA is TGCGCCAGCAGCCTTAACCTGGGAGAGTACGAGCAGTACTTC.

This clone was found a few times. The chain combines TRBV28 with TRBJ1-5; D call uncertain. Germline-derived CDR1 and CDR2 are MDHEN and SYDVKM. V lost 6 bases and J 5 bases, leaving 11 bases between the germline ends. The CDR3 contains 13 residues. CDR3 bases: TGTGCCAGCAGGCCCCTCGCAGATCAGCCCCAGCATTTT. It translates to CASRPLADQPQHF.

This clone was picked up a small number of times. This chain joins TRBV11-2 and TRBJ2-5, with unresolved D. The germline V and J ends were trimmed by 2 bases and 5 bases, with 9 bases remaining between them. The germline CDR1 and CDR2 sequences are SGHAT and FQNNGV. This CDR3 region has 13 residues. CDR3 region: CASSLSLIETQYF. CDR3 in DNA: TGTGCCAGCAGCTTAAGCTTGATCGAGACCCAGTACTTC.